The rows below give T cell receptor beta chains drawn from one sample of a study of T cells in severe cutaneous drug reactions. TCRdb reprocessed the multiplex PCR reads and stores each CDR3 protein as one record, lacking DNA. This table lists about 2,700 distinct CDR3 sequences. Sequences were obtained from cells from a skin blister. These TCRs come from a human donor with toxic epidermal necrolysis, a severe cutaneous drug reaction. Both conserved end residues are part of each CDR3. Rows may omit the clone size; those that give it use once, few, many or a size class.

cdr3_aa clone_size j_call v_call
CASSPPGANTEAFF NA TRBJ1-1 TRBV6-6
CATSMSRHNNQPQHF NA TRBJ1-5 TRBV24-1
CATEARLAVTDTQYF NA TRBJ2-3 TRBV6-1
CASSFGTSGTYEQYF NA TRBJ2-7 TRBV7-2
CASGYEGGNTEAFF NA TRBJ1-1 TRBV6-5
CASSDPLALSYEQYF medium-sized TRBJ2-7 TRBV10-2
CSARDSRTGELFF NA TRBJ2-2 TRBV20-1
CASSLGMGRVNEQFF NA TRBJ2-1 TRBV7-8
CASQGRDYGYTF NA TRBJ1-2 TRBV9
CASSLTGELFF NA TRBJ2-2 TRBV7-3
CASSEQYRTTYGYTF NA TRBJ1-2 TRBV6-1
CASSPSGSSYNEQFF medium-sized TRBJ2-1 TRBV19
CASRRNRDSNQPQHF NA TRBJ1-5 TRBV2
CAWNRDRVPSGQFF NA TRBJ2-1 TRBV30
CASSEPSSGNTIYF NA TRBJ1-3 TRBV2
CSVGTQTGNTEAFF NA TRBJ1-1 TRBV29-1
CASTLNQGRNTEAFF NA TRBJ1-1 TRBV19
CASSEGDREADGYTF NA TRBJ1-2 TRBV2
CSALFIAGRQGETQYF NA TRBJ2-5 TRBV29-1
CASSLSLGSSEAFF NA TRBJ1-1 TRBV12-3/TRBV12-4